This TCR beta chain was retrieved from a study of T cells in narcolepsy. Study overall: Healthy controls were enrolled alongside patients with narcolepsy type 1 or type 2. Study conclusions and caveats: Autoreactive HCRT-specific and TRIB2-specific clonotypes were marked in same-patient CSF-versus-blood CD4+ comparisons. Blood of same and different patients, but not healthy controls, reportedly held recurring autoreactive clonotypes.

For this clone: Its target is not known.

Produced via immunoSEQ multiplex PCR; TCRdb's table is partial and in-frame only. The sample lists over 10,000 clones, 85% to 90% seen once, with 1.5% to 2% in the top ten. Input material: CD45RA- memory CD4+ T cells from PBMCs. This sequence originates from a human donor with narcolepsy.

The CDR3 DNA sequence: TGTGCCAGCAGCTTAGAAGGTTTCGGGGGGGCCGGGGAGCTGTTTTTT. Translation gives CASSLEGFGGAGELFF. The chain joins TRBV7-7 to TRBJ2-2; 8 bases line up with TRBD2. V lost 1 base, J lost 6 bases, and 7 bases stayed unmatched. The CDR3 sequence is 16 residues long. The germline V gene has CDR1 SSHAT and CDR2 FNYEAQ (reference sequence).